Listed here are 18 T cell receptor beta chains from one sample, sequenced in a study of T cell changes during pregnancy in multiple sclerosis. Generated by immunoSEQ multiplex PCR, the TCRdb table keeps only in-frame clones and is missing some. The sample lists about 97,000 clones; 80% to 95% were seen once. This sample comprised peripheral blood, obtained in the second trimester of pregnancy. The receptors here all came from a female donor with multiple sclerosis, enrolled in a pregnancy study.

The rearrangement uses TRBV5-6 and TRBJ2-1; 12 bases map to TRBD1. CDR1 SGHDT and CDR2 YYEEEE come from the germline V gene. The ends lost 4 bases at V and 3 bases at J; junction bases unmatched: 8. The CDR3 covers 17 residues. The CDR3 here is CASSPPGTGGFYNEQFF. The CDR3, as DNA: TGTGCCAGCAGCCCCCCCGGGACAGGGGGCTTCTACAATGAGCAGTTCTTC.

The chain combines TRBV19 with TRBJ2-7; D unclear. Trimming shortened V by 3 bases and J by 3 bases, and 3 bases separated the two germline ends. The CDR3 spans 11 residues. Germline CDR1 and CDR2: LNHDA and SQIVND (reference sequence). The CDR3 bases are TGTGCCAGTAGTATCGGCTACGAGCAGTACTTC. Translating it yields CASSIGYEQYF.

The chain employs TRBV6-1 and TRBJ1-6, with D maybe TRBD1 (5 bases). V shed 7 bases and J shed 8 bases, with 15 bases lying between them. CDR1 and CDR2 (germline): MNHNS, SASEGT. CDR3 length: 14 amino acids. The CDR3 loop reads CASNFRQRDSPLHF. The CDR3 DNA reads TGTGCCAGCAATTTTCGACAGCGGGATTCACCCCTCCACTTT.

The J gene is TRBJ2-5, the V gene TRBV5-1, with D perhaps TRBD2 (6 bases). This CDR3 contains 15 residues. Trimming left V 4 bases short and J 2 bases short, with 15 bases between. CDR1 and CDR2 from the germline V gene are SGHRS and YFSETQ. In DNA form, the CDR3 reads TGCGCCAGCAGCGCCCAGGGAGGACGGCAAGAGACCCAGTACTTC. Its protein product is CASSAQGGRQETQYF.

The rearrangement links TRBV5-1 to TRBJ1-1; 7 bases are a match to TRBD1. Germline V gives CDR1 SGHRS, CDR2 YFSETQ. Germline trimming cut 4 bases from V and 1 base from J; bases unmatched to any gene: 7. CDR3 size: 15 residues. The CDR3: CASSARTGSNTEAFF. The DNA for the CDR3 is TGCGCCAGCAGCGCCCGGACAGGCTCGAACACTGAAGCTTTCTTT.

In nucleotides, the CDR3 is TGCGCCAGCAGCTTGCTCTCAGGGGGCAGCACAGATACGCAGTATTTT. Its translation is CASSLLSGGSTDTQYF. The V call is TRBV5-1, the J call TRBJ2-3; TRBD1 matches 8 bases. Germline V gives CDR1 SGHRS, CDR2 YFSETQ. The CDR3 spans 16 residues. Trimming cost V 1 base and J 0 bases; bases outside gene matches: 4. The full variable domain, completed using reference TRBV5-1 and TRBJ2-3, is KAGVTQTPRYLIKTRGQQVTLSCSPISGHRSVSWYQQTPGQGLQFLFEYFSETQRNKGNFPGRFSGRQFSNSRSEMNVSTLELGDSALYLCASSLLSGGSTDTQYFGPGTRLTVL.

CDR3 sequence: CAISVGGNEQFF. The CDR3 region has the DNA TGTGCCATCAGTGTCGGGGGGAATGAGCAGTTCTTC. This chain links TRBV10-3 with TRBJ2-1, with TRBD2 identical over 7 bases. The CDR3 consists of 12 residues. The V gene end was trimmed by 4 bases and the J gene end by 7 bases; junction bases not matched to a gene: 1. The germline gives CDR1 ENHRY, CDR2 SYGVKD.

This clone appeared once. The chain employs TRBV19 and TRBJ2-5; 7 bases fit TRBD2. The CDR3 extends over 15 amino acids. V dropped 6 bases and J dropped 3; count of bases not matched to a gene: 10. Germline CDR1 is LNHDA and CDR2 is SQIVND (reference sequence). The CDR3 nucleotides read TGTGCCAGTAGCCTCTGGGGCGGGAGAGAAGAGACCCAGTACTTC. This sequence encodes CASSLWGGREETQYF.

This chain uses TRBV25-1 with TRBJ2-5; 8 bases align to TRBD1. After removal of 1 base from V and 0 bases from J, the junction contained 1 base not matched to a gene. Germline V lookup: CDR1 MGHDK, CDR2 SYGVNS. CDR3 length equals 15 residues. As DNA, the CDR3 is TGTGCCAGCAGTGAATGGACAGGGAACCAAGAGACCCAGTACTTC. This sequence encodes CASSEWTGNQETQYF.

The chain combines TRBV6-1 with TRBJ1-3; D gene uncertain. Germline V CDR1 and CDR2: MNHNS, SASEGT. V lost 3 bases to trimming and J lost 8 bases, with 8 bases between them. This CDR3 comprises 12 residues. The CDR3 nucleotides read TGTGCCAGCAGTGAGGAGGGATACACCATATATTTT. Its protein is CASSEEGYTIYF.

The sample holds a few counts of this clone. V gene TRBV12-5 combines with J gene TRBJ2-1; tentatively, D is TRBD2 (5 bases). The CDR3 loop spans 14 amino acids. Trimming took off 5 bases at V and 7 bases at J, with 15 bases between the two ends. Germline lookup yields CDR1 LGHNT and CDR2 FRNRAP. The CDR3 DNA follows: TGTGCTAGTGGTGCCCCGGGAACGAAGAATGAGCAGTTCTTC. Its protein product is CASGAPGTKNEQFF.

This clone was observed at least ten times. The chain uses TRBV14 and TRBJ2-7; tentative D call: TRBD2 (5 bases). From germline, CDR1 is SGHDN and CDR2 FVKESK. Trimming took 1 base from V and 3 from J, leaving 13 bases between them. The CDR3 spans 15 residues. In DNA form, the CDR3 reads TGTGCCAGCAGCCAAGGAGAGGGCATTTACTACGAGCAGTACTTC. Translating gives CASSQGEGIYYEQYF.

This clone was counted a single time. The chain is built from TRBV6-1 and TRBJ2-7, with TRBD2 matching 8 bases. The CDR3 is made up of 14 amino acids. Germline assignment: CDR1 MNHNS and CDR2 SASEGT. Germline trimming cut 5 bases from V and 1 base from J; bases unmatched to any gene: 4. The CDR3 DNA sequence: TGTGCCAGCAGTACCGGGACTAGGTCCTACGAGCAGTACTTC. Translated, it gives CASSTGTRSYEQYF.

This chain joins TRBV2 and TRBJ2-7; 9 bases are a match to TRBD1. The germline CDR1 and CDR2 sequences are SNHLY and FYNNEI. This CDR3 has 15 amino acids. V lost 5 bases and J lost 3; bases outside the gene matches: 8. The CDR3 DNA is TGTGCCAGCAGTATAAACAGGGGGCCGTACTACGAGCAGTACTTC. The encoded protein is CASSINRGPYYEQYF.

This clone was seen once. This chain connects TRBV25-1 to TRBJ2-1; 7 nucleotides line up with TRBD1. The germline V gene has CDR1 MGHDK and CDR2 SYGVNS. This CDR3 is built from 14 residues. V lost 5 bases to trimming and J lost 8 bases; unmatched junction nucleotides: 9. CDR3 DNA: TGTGCCAGCAGTCTGCAAGGGGGCTTCGATGAGCAGTTCTTC. Its translation: CASSLQGGFDEQFF.

The rearrangement joins TRBV7-8 to TRBJ2-7, with D possibly TRBD2 on 5 matching bases. Germline V CDR1 and CDR2: SGHVS, FQNEAQ. The CDR3 is 13 amino acids. V was pared by 1 base and J by 6 bases, with 10 bases between. The CDR3 region is CASSLVDFGEQYF. Here the CDR3 DNA reads TGTGCCAGCAGCTTAGTGGACTTTGGCGAGCAGTACTTC.

The chain has TRBV2 and TRBJ1-5; D is possibly TRBD1 (5 bases). Per germline, CDR1 SNHLY and CDR2 FYNNEI. This CDR3 comprises 17 residues. V was shortened by 4 bases and J by 0 bases, with 16 bases between the two germline ends. The CDR3 spells CASSVSKGEGSNQPQHF. In nucleotides, the CDR3 is TGTGCCAGCAGTGTCTCAAAAGGGGAGGGTAGCAATCAGCCCCAGCATTTT.

This chain links TRBV6-6 with TRBJ2-2, with 7 bases aligning to TRBD1. Germline assignment: CDR1 MNHNY and CDR2 SVGAGI (reference sequence). Germline trimming cut 0 bases from V and 0 bases from J; bases unmatched to any gene: 1. This CDR3 is 16 amino acids long. CDR3 nucleotides: TGTGCCAGCAGTTACTCCCAGGGGGCGAACACCGGGGAGCTGTTTTTT. This sequence encodes CASSYSQGANTGELFF.